Described below is a single TCR beta chain sequence and its context. What it recognizes is unknown. V lost 9 bases and J 5 bases, leaving 26 bases between the germline ends. The germline CDR1 and CDR2 sequences are LNHDA and SQIVND (reference sequence). This CDR3 has 16 amino acids. Libraries were prepared by immunoSEQ multiplex PCR; TCRdb keeps only in-frame clonotypes and omits some of them. In the table there are more than 200,000 clones, around 91% of which are singletons. The donors were in the roughly 110-subject validation cohort, distinct from the approximately 700-subject first cohort. The sample belongs to a study of cytomegalovirus exposure and HLA in healthy donors. Across the study: It was reported in a later analysis that the 90 to 150 validation repertoires used the same platform as the roughly 700 first-cohort repertoires. Study-wide results and caveats: In vitro experiments confirmed that three CMV-associated chains were specific for CMV antigens. Researchers counted 180 or so TCR beta chains as cytomegalovirus-associated.

This chain connects TRBV19 to TRBJ2-7, with a possible D match to TRBD1 (6 bases). This receptor was obtained from a woman aged 25 to 39 in good health and CMV-seronegative. The sample comprised PBMCs. This CDR3 is CASTQTHQGIGNEQYF. DNA of the CDR3: TGTGCCAGCACCCAGACCCATCAGGGGATTGGCAACGAGCAGTACTTC.